One sample yielded the 10 T cell receptor beta chains listed below, sequenced in a study of T cell repertoires in cytomegalovirus infection. TCRdb itself ran the reads through MiXCR, one entry per CDR3 protein. The sample consists of fewer than 550,000 distinct CDR3 sequences, approximately 15% of them appearing once. The sequencing input was CD8+ T cells from PBMCs. The receptors come from a human donor in good health (CMV status not recorded). Some clones in this sample may be carry-over from other donors' samples.

The rearrangement links TRBV14 to TRBJ2-5; 11 nucleotides agree with TRBD1. V lost 3 bases, J lost 6 bases, and 6 bases stayed unmatched. Germline assignment: CDR1 SGHDN and CDR2 FVKESK. The CDR3 runs 15 residues. CDR3: CASSHPGQGGKTQYF. CDR3 coding DNA: TGTGCCAGCAGCCATCCGGGACAGGGGGGGAAGACCCAGTACTTC.

The chain combines TRBV5-1 with TRBJ2-7, with 11 bases aligning to TRBD1. The length of the CDR3 is 17 residues. Unmatched junction bases numbered 13, after V lost 0 bases and J lost 8 bases. Germline CDR1 reads SGHRS; CDR2 reads YFSETQ. The CDR3 region is CASSLAGLSDRGPKQYF. CDR3 nucleotides: TGCGCCAGCAGCTTGGCCGGGCTATCGGACAGGGGGCCAAAGCAGTACTTC.

This clonotype was observed many times. The chain joins TRBV28 to TRBJ2-1; TRBD2 agrees at 7 bases. Trimming took 6 bases from V and 1 from J; bases not matched to a gene: 3. This CDR3 spans 14 amino acids. Germline loops: CDR1 MDHEN, CDR2 SYDVKM. The CDR3 protein is CASRGGRSYNEQFF. The CDR3 nucleotides read TGTGCCAGCAGGGGCGGGAGATCCTACAATGAGCAGTTCTTC.

This clonotype has at least ten counts. The chain combines TRBV6-1 with TRBJ1-1; 7 bases fit TRBD1. The CDR3 has 15 amino acids. Germline CDR1 and CDR2: MNHNS and SASEGT. Germline trimming cut 4 bases from V and 3 bases from J; bases unmatched to any gene: 8. The CDR3 sequence is CASSAGRGTDTEAFF. In DNA form, the CDR3 reads TGTGCCAGCAGTGCTGGCAGGGGGACGGACACTGAAGCTTTCTTT.

The chain carries TRBV6-6 and TRBJ2-5, with D tentatively TRBD2 (5 bases). Germline values: CDR1 MNHNY, CDR2 SVGAGI (reference sequence). Trimming took off 6 bases at V and 3 bases at J, with 11 bases between the two ends. CDR3 length: 13 residues. CDR3 nucleotide sequence: TGTGCCAGCAGCCCCGGGAATAAAGAGACCCAGTACTTC. Its translation is CASSPGNKETQYF.

Many counts were recorded for this clonotype. The genes are TRBV12-3 or TRBV12-4 and TRBJ2-7; 9 nucleotides agree with TRBD2. J was trimmed by 1 base and V by 3 bases; bases with no gene match: 7. This CDR3 comprises 16 residues. The CDR3 nucleotides are TGTGCCAGCAGTTTTTCGAGCGGGGGGCTGTCCTACGAGCAGTACTTC. Its translation: CASSFSSGGLSYEQYF.

This clonotype showed up just a few times. The V gene is TRBV5-6, the J gene TRBJ2-1, with 8 positions matching TRBD1. CDR3 length: 21 amino acids. J gave up 0 bases and V 4 bases, and 21 bases lay outside the gene matches. Germline lookup yields CDR1 SGHDT and CDR2 YYEEEE. CDR3 DNA: TGTGCCAGCAGCGGAAAGATCCGGACAGGGATTGGTAAAAGCTCCTACAATGAGCAGTTCTTC. Translating gives CASSGKIRTGIGKSSYNEQFF. The whole variable domain, filled in from reference TRBV5-6 and TRBJ2-1, reads DAGVTQSPTHLIKTRGQQVTLRCSPKSGHDTVSWYQQALGQGPQFIFQYYEEEERQRGNFPDRFSGHQFPNYSSELNVNALLLGDSALYLCASSGKIRTGIGKSSYNEQFFGPGTRLTVL.

This clonotype was detected only a few times. The chain is built from TRBV6-5 and TRBJ1-2; D unclear. The CDR3 has 14 amino acids. Germline V gene sequence: CDR1 MNHEY, CDR2 SVGAGI. V dropped 5 bases and J dropped 8 bases, with 18 bases sitting between them. Here the CDR3 DNA reads TGTGCCAGCAGTCTCGGGCCTCGAGGTTCGGGCTACACCTTC. Protein: CASSLGPRGSGYTF.

This rearrangement joins TRBV28 to TRBJ2-4; D is undetermined. Germline loops: CDR1 MDHEN, CDR2 SYDVKM. V lost 7 bases to trimming and J lost 0 bases, with 10 bases between them. The CDR3 runs 14 residues. CDR3 DNA sequence: TGTGCCAGCAATGGGCCCCTAGCCAAAAACATTCAGTACTTC. Translation gives CASNGPLAKNIQYF.

As regards this clonotype: Compared with germline, one end of the junction differs, possibly owing to a read error. The V call is TRBV19, the J call TRBJ2-1; the match to TRBD2 covers 9 bases. Germline assignment: CDR1 LNHDA and CDR2 SQIVND (reference sequence). The CDR3 spans 19 residues. CDR3 residues: CASSRAGGGEAGLLNVQFF. As DNA, the CDR3 is TGTGCCAGTAGTCGGGCGGGAGGGGGAGAGGCGGGGTTGTTAAATGTGCAGTTCTTC.